Listed below are T cell receptor beta chains from one sample, sequenced in a study of identifying expanded T cells in peripheral blood. The method was immunoSEQ multiplex PCR; TCRdb's version includes in-frame clones alone and lacks a portion of them. The profile shows approximately 110,000 clones, roughly 90% of them singletons. The sequenced sample consisted of blood. Source of these receptors: a person aged 18-70 years in good health. Each CDR3 is given with its conserved first and last residue. D genes are given only for firm matches. The size of a clone is reported for some rows only, either as once, few or many, or as a class for expanded clones.

>.|TRBJ1-1|TRBV7-2|.
CASQRVNTEAFF
TGTGCCTCGCAGCGGGTGAACACTGAAGCTTTCTTT
>.|TRBJ2-2|TRBV27|.
CASASTGELFF
TGTGCCAGCGCCTCCACCGGGGAGCTGTTTTTT
>.|TRBJ2-5|TRBV2|.
CASTINQETQYF
TGTGCCAGCACTATCAACCAAGAGACCCAGTACTTC
>.|TRBJ2-7|TRBV4-2|.
CASSQLGQPPYEQYF
TGTGCCAGCAGCCAACTCGGACAGCCGCCCTACGAGCAGTACTTC
>.|TRBJ2-7|TRBV5-1|TRBD1
CASSPRQGNSYEQYF
TGCGCCAGCAGTCCTAGACAGGGTAATTCCTACGAGCAGTACTTC
>.|TRBJ1-2|TRBV27|.
CASSFYPEGVRRPNYGYTF
TGTGCCAGCAGTTTTTATCCGGAGGGGGTAAGGAGACCCAACTATGGCTACACCTTC
>.|TRBJ2-5|TRBV7-8|.
CASSPYPISYQETQYF
TGTGCCAGCAGCCCTTACCCAATCTCGTACCAAGAGACCCAGTACTTC
>.|TRBJ2-2|TRBV28|.
CASSLSTRRTGELFF
TGTGCCAGCAGTCTCTCAACCCGTCGCACCGGGGAGCTGTTTTTT
>.|TRBJ2-1|TRBV4-3|.
CASSHLVVRNEQFF
TGCGCCAGCAGCCACCTAGTAGTCCGCAATGAGCAGTTCTTC
>.|TRBJ2-7|TRBV5-4|.
CASSPGDSRGREQYF
TGTGCCAGCAGCCCCGGGGACTCCCGGGGACGCGAGCAGTACTTC
>many|TRBJ2-4|TRBV6-1|TRBD2
CASVGTSGGGNIQYF
TGTGCCAGCGTCGGGACTAGCGGGGGTGGAAACATTCAGTACTTC
>few|TRBJ2-7|TRBV11-3|.
CASSLEGRREQYF
TGTGCCAGCAGCTTGGAAGGGAGGCGCGAGCAGTACTTC
>.|TRBJ1-1|TRBV7-8|.
CASSAQRNTEAFF
TGTGCCAGCAGCGCACAGAGGAACACTGAAGCTTTCTTT
>.|TRBJ1-5|TRBV27|TRBD1
CASRGQGQPQHF
TGTGCCAGTAGAGGACAGGGGCAGCCCCAGCATTTT
>.|TRBJ1-5|TRBV28|.
CASSLYPGASGQPQHF
TGTGCCAGCAGTCTCTACCCTGGGGCCTCGGGGCAGCCCCAGCATTTT
>.|TRBJ1-5|TRBV28|.
CASTWGSRNQPQHF
TGTGCCAGCACTTGGGGGTCTCGCAATCAGCCCCAGCATTTT
>.|TRBJ2-7|TRBV4-2|TRBD1
CASSQAEGQGIYEQYF
TGTGCCAGCAGCCAAGCGGAGGGACAGGGGATCTACGAGCAGTACTTC
>.|TRBJ1-5|TRBV11-2|.
CASSLAGGADSNQPQHF
TGTGCCAGCAGCTTAGCGGGGGGGGCAGATAGCAATCAGCCCCAGCATTTT